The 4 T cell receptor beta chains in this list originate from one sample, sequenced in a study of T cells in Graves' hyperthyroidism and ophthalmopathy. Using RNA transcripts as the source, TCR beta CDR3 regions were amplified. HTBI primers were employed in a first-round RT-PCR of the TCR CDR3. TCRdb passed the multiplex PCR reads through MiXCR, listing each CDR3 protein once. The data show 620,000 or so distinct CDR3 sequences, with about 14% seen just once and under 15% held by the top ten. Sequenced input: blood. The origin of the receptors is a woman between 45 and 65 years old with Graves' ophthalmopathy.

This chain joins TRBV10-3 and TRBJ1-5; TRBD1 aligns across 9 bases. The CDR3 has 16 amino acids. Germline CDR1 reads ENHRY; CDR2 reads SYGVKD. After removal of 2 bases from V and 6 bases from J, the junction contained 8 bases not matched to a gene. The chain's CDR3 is CAISEPGQGGRQPQHF. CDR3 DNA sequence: TGTGCCATCAGTGAGCCGGGACAGGGAGGGCGTCAGCCCCAGCATTTT.

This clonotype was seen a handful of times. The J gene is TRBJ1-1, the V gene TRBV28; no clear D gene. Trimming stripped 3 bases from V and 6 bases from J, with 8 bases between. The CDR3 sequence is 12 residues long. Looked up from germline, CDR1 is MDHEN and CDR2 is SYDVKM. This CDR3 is CASSFGFAEAFF. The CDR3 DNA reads TGTGCCAGCAGTTTTGGTTTCGCTGAAGCTTTCTTT. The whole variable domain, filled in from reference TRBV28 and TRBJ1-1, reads DVKVTQSSRYLVKRTGEKVFLECVQDMDHENMFWYRQDPGLGLRLIYFSYDVKMKEKGDIPEGYSVSREKKERFSLILESASTNQTSMYLCASSFGFAEAFFGQGTRLTVV.

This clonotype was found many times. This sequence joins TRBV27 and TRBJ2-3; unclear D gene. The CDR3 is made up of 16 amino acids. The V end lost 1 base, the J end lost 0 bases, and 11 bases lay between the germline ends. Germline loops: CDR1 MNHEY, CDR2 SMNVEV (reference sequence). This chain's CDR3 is CASSLLGPQSTDTQYF. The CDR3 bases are TGTGCCAGCAGTTTATTAGGCCCGCAGAGCACAGATACGCAGTATTTT.

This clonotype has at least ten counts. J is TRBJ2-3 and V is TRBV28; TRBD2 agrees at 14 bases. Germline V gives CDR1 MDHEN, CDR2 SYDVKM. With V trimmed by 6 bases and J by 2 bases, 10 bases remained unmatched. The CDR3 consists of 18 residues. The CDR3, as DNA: TGTGCCAGCAGGTTGACCCGACTAGCGGGAGGGACCACAGATACGCAGTATTTT. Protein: CASRLTRLAGGTTDTQYF.